This paragraph covers one T cell receptor beta chain sequence. The primer mix had 60 Vbeta and 13 Jbeta primers. Produced via immunoSEQ multiplex PCR; TCRdb's table is partial and in-frame only. This table has 200,000 to 250,000 clones, 80% to 85% appearing once. These data originate in a study of cytomegalovirus exposure and HLA in healthy donors. V lost 2 bases, J lost 2 bases, and 15 bases lay in between. Germline CDR1 reads MDHEN; CDR2 reads SYDVKM. The CDR3 contains 16 residues. Sequencing input: PBMCs. V gene TRBV28 combines with J gene TRBJ2-5; D possibly corresponds to TRBD1 (6 bases). This receptor was identified in a boy between 2 and 10 years old in good health and CMV-seronegative. The chain's CDR3 is CASSLPLSRGQETQYF. The CDR3 nucleotides read TGTGCCAGCAGTTTACCCTTGTCCAGGGGACAAGAGACCCAGTACTTC.